Here is one T cell receptor (beta chain) with its context. The data are from a study of blood T cell repertoires in COVID-19. Study-wide context: Collection of acute and convalescent COVID-19 samples took place in the United States, Italy and Spain. T cells, B-cell-depleted T cells, or PBMCs provided the cDNA or gDNA that served as material.

The V segment lost 3 bases and the J segment 4 bases; nucleotides outside the gene matches: 7. There are 16 residues in the CDR3. Germline loops: CDR1 MGHRA, CDR2 YSYEKL. Per the original methods: For nucleated cells, counts were estimated from reference gene primer amplification. Sequenced by immunoSEQ multiplex PCR; TCRdb stores in-frame clones only, minus some. V and J calls and clone size are copied from that table; D and trimming were computed from the DNA. The sample contains about 310,000 clones, approximately 91% of which appear only once. Two negative PCRs, clearance, or symptom resolution had been documented for recovered Cohort 3 donors.

The chain uses TRBV4-1 and TRBJ2-5, with TRBD1 matching 11 bases. The clonotype originates from a woman between 40 and 50 years old who had recovered from COVID-19. Sample: PBMCs or T cells enriched from blood (not recorded which). CDR3 nucleotide sequence: TGCGCCAGCAGCCACCGGACAGGGGGCACGGGAGAGACCCAGTACTTC. Protein: CASSHRTGGTGETQYF.